This TCR beta chain was recorded in a study of technical replicates of blood from a handful of donors. Produced via immunoSEQ multiplex PCR; TCRdb's table is partial and in-frame only. The profile shows approximately 74,000 clones, roughly 98% of them singletons. Sequences were obtained from T cells isolated from PBMCs. The TCR was taken from a human donor in good health.

CDR3 DNA sequence: TGTGCCAGTAGTCTCGGACAGGGGGCCACCGGGGAGCTGTTTTTT. Its translation is CASSLGQGATGELFF. The gene calls are TRBV19 and TRBJ2-2; 11 bases are shared with TRBD1. This CDR3 comprises 15 residues. CDR1 is LNHDA and CDR2 is SQIVND in the germline V gene (reference sequence). V lost 5 bases, J lost 4 bases, and 3 bases stayed unmatched. Supplemented by reference TRBV19 and TRBJ2-2, the full variable domain reads DGGITQSPKYLFRKEGQNVTLSCEQNLNHDAMYWYRQDPGQGLRLIYYSQIVNDFQKGDIAEGYSVSREKKESFPLTVTSAQKNPTAFYLCASSLGQGATGELFFGEGSRLTVL.